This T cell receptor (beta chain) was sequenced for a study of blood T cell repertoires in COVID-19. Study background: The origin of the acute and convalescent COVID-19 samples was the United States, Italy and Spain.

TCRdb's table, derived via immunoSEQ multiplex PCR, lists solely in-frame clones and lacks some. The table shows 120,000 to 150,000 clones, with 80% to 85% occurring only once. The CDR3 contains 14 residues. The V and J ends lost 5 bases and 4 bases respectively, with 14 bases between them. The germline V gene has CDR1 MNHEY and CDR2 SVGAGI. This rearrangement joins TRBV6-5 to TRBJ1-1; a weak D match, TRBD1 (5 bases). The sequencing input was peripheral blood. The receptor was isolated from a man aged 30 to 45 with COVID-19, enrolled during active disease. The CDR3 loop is CASSPLGRGTEAFF. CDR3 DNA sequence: TGTGCCAGCAGTCCGCTAGGGAGGGGCACTGAAGCTTTCTTT.